This T cell receptor (beta chain) was documented in a study of early T cells in non-severe SARS-CoV-2 infection. Attached unique molecular identifiers marked individual cDNA molecules. TCRdb called the 5' RACE reads again in MiXCR, with one record for every CDR3 protein. Found here are about 64,000 distinct CDR3 sequences, about an eighth of them singletons; the top ten hold roughly 4.2%. Germline V gene sequence: CDR1 DFQATT, CDR2 SNEGSKA (reference sequence). The V end was cut by 0 bases, the J end by 7 bases, with 16 bases between. The CDR3 sequence is 14 residues long. The sequence derives from an adult who was a healthcare worker with PCR-confirmed SARS-CoV-2 infection or an uninfected control (not recorded which). This chain joins TRBV20-1 and TRBJ2-7; D perhaps matches TRBD1 (6 bases). The specimen sequenced was whole blood. CDR3 coding DNA: TGCAGTGCTAGAGATAATATTCAGGGGCGGGAGCAGTACTTC. It yields the protein CSARDNIQGREQYF.